Reported below is one T cell receptor (beta chain). No antigen is known for it. Specified time point: newly diagnosed, previously untreated cHL patient sample. PBMCs representing newly diagnosed, untreated classical Hodgkin lymphoma functioned as the comparison. Clones were sequenced by immunoSEQ multiplex PCR, and TCRdb holds only the in-frame ones, with some missing. The data show around 27,000 clones, more than 85% seen once. This sample was included in a study of PD-1 blockade in classical Hodgkin lymphoma. Findings of the study overall: As was reported, newly diagnosed patients showed lower baseline TCR diversity than healthy donors did. Possibly reflecting disease activity or prior therapy, repertoire differences have causes that remain undefined.

Trimming left V 5 bases short and J 3 bases short, with 20 bases between. There are 15 residues in the CDR3. The V gene's germline CDR1 is SQVTM and CDR2 ANQGSEA. The receptor was isolated from a human donor with classical Hodgkin lymphoma. The chain combines TRBV29-1 with TRBJ2-7, with a possible D match to TRBD1 (6 bases). The sample was peripheral blood mononuclear cells (PBMCs). The CDR3 reads CSVTETPTGNYEQYF. The DNA for the CDR3 is TGCAGCGTTACGGAAACACCTACAGGGAACTACGAGCAGTACTTC.